The next 26 T cell receptor beta chains were all read from a single sample in a study of control samples from healthy donors and cancer patients. The repertoire was sequenced with immunoSEQ multiplex PCR; TCRdb's copy has only in-frame clones and lacks some. The sample has roughly 88,000 clones, 85% seen once. Sequenced material: blood. These receptors all come from a man aged 30 to 45 in good health.

The count of this clone is one. V and J are TRBV6-5 and TRBJ1-1; 8 bases fit TRBD1. CDR3 size: 13 residues. After removal of 6 bases from V and 9 bases from J, the junction contained 9 bases not matched to a gene. Germline values: CDR1 MNHEY, CDR2 SVGAGI. CDR3 sequence reads: CASSGTDRDQAFF. The DNA for the CDR3 is TGTGCCAGCAGCGGTACGGACAGGGATCAAGCTTTCTTT.

The V gene is TRBV11-2, the J gene TRBJ1-5, with D possibly TRBD1 on 6 matching bases. The CDR3 runs 15 residues. Looked up from germline, CDR1 is SGHAT and CDR2 is FQNNGV. Between the trimmed V and J ends, which lost 1 base and 6 bases, there was a span of 13 bases. CDR3 amino acids: CASSLGAGEGQPQHF. CDR3 bases: TGTGCCAGCAGCTTAGGGGCAGGGGAGGGTCAGCCCCAGCATTTT.

The chain carries TRBV3-1 (or the pseudogene TRBV3-2) and TRBJ1-2; TRBD1 matches at 8 bases. CDR3 length: 14 amino acids. Germline V gene lookup returns CDR1 LGHDT and CDR2 YNNKEL (reference sequence). Germline trimming cut 1 base from V and 8 bases from J; bases unmatched to any gene: 6. This CDR3 is CASSQVRRGQGYTF. CDR3 sequence (DNA): TGTGCCAGCAGCCAAGTCCGCAGGGGGCAGGGCTACACCTTC.

The chain is built from TRBV5-1 and TRBJ1-1; weak D call: TRBD1 (6 bases). Trimming removed 4 bases from V and 5 bases from J, with 18 bases in between. Germline CDR1 and CDR2: SGHRS and YFSETQ. The CDR3 has 15 residues. CDR3 sequence: CASSPGSRGGTEAFF. The CDR3 coding sequence is TGCGCCAGCAGCCCTGGTTCCAGGGGAGGGACTGAAGCTTTCTTT. The full variable domain, its missing parts supplied by reference TRBV5-1 and TRBJ1-1, is KAGVTQTPRYLIKTRGQQVTLSCSPISGHRSVSWYQQTPGQGLQFLFEYFSETQRNKGNFPGRFSGRQFSNSRSEMNVSTLELGDSALYLCASSPGSRGGTEAFFGQGTRLTVV.

Ten or more counts support this clone. The V call is TRBV7-9, the J call TRBJ1-3; D possibly corresponds to TRBD1 (6 bases). Trimming pared 5 bases from V and 0 bases from J, leaving 20 bases between. The CDR3 runs to 18 residues. CDR1 SEHNR and CDR2 FQNEAQ come from the germline V gene (reference sequence). CDR3 amino acids: CASSPGGTQGGSGNTIYF. DNA for the CDR3: TGTGCCAGCAGCCCCGGAGGGACACAGGGCGGCTCTGGAAACACCATATATTTT.

The rearrangement joins TRBV10-3 to TRBJ2-5; D uncertain. This CDR3 has 11 amino acids. The V gene's germline CDR1 is ENHRY and CDR2 SYGVKD. V shed 3 bases and J shed 5 bases, with 4 bases lying between them. CDR3 DNA: TGTGCCATCAGTGAATTGGAGACCCAGTACTTC. The encoded protein is CAISELETQYF.

The V and J genes are TRBV24-1 and TRBJ1-5, with a weak D call TRBD1 (5 bases). Germline V gene sequence: CDR1 KGHDR, CDR2 SFDVKD. The CDR3 has 13 amino acids. Trimming took 2 bases from V and 7 from J, leaving 8 bases between them. The CDR3 DNA sequence: TGTGCCACCAGTGATTCCAGGGACCAGCCCCAGCATTTT. As protein: CATSDSRDQPQHF.

The chain recombines TRBV2 with TRBJ2-7, with TRBD1 matching over 7 bases. The CDR3 sequence is 15 residues long. Looked up from germline, CDR1 is SNHLY and CDR2 is FYNNEI. With V trimmed by 1 base and J by 5 bases, 8 bases remained unmatched. The CDR3 region has the DNA TGTGCCAGCAGTGAAGGTACAGGGGACATCCACGAGCAGTACTTC. It specifies CASSEGTGDIHEQYF. Together with reference TRBV2 and TRBJ2-7, the CDR3 gives the full variable domain: EPEVTQTPSHQVTQMGQEVILRCVPISNHLYFYWYRQILGQKVEFLVSFYNNEISEKSEIFDDQFSVERPDGSNFTLKIRSTKLEDSAMYFCASSEGTGDIHEQYFGPGTRLTVT.

V is TRBV10-2 and J is TRBJ1-2, with a weak D call TRBD1 (5 bases). The CDR3 sequence is 15 residues long. Trimming removed 1 base from V and 3 bases from J, with 12 bases in between. Per germline, CDR1 WSHSY and CDR2 SAAADI. The CDR3 nucleotides are TGCGCCAGCAGTGAGTTCCGGGGAGGGGACTATGGCTACACCTTC. Its translation is CASSEFRGGDYGYTF.

This chain connects TRBV6-4 to TRBJ2-3, with 9 bases fitting TRBD2. The CDR3 is 15 amino acids. CDR1 and CDR2 (germline): MRHNA, SNTAGT. The J segment lost 4 bases and the V segment lost 3 bases, leaving 5 bases of the junction unmatched. The CDR3 here is CASSERAGGPDTQYF. The DNA for the CDR3 is TGTGCCAGCAGTGAAAGGGCGGGGGGGCCAGATACGCAGTATTTT.

This clone was observed once. The J gene is TRBJ1-1, the V gene TRBV2, with TRBD1 matching 7 bases. The CDR3 has 13 amino acids. Germline V CDR1 and CDR2: SNHLY, FYNNEI. With V trimmed by 6 bases and J by 1 base, 2 bases remained unmatched. Here the CDR3 DNA reads TGTGCCAGCAGGAGGGACAGGAACACTGAAGCTTTCTTT. This translates into CASRRDRNTEAFF.

The V call is TRBV21-1, the J call TRBJ2-7; the D call of TRBD2 is as the table states it, not checked on the DNA. TRBV21-1 is labeled a pseudogene. This CDR3 is 18 amino acids long. The CDR3 DNA reads as TGTGCCAGCAGCAAAAGGAGGAGGTATGCCCTTTTAGGCTACGAGCAGTACTTC. It translates to CASSKRRRYALLGYEQYF.

This sequence joins TRBV30 and TRBJ1-6; D gene ambiguous. V was clipped by 0 bases and J by 6 bases, with 9 bases between them. The length of the CDR3 is 14 residues. CDR1 and CDR2 (germline): GTSNPN, SVGIG (reference sequence). In DNA form, the CDR3 reads TGTGCCTGGAGTGTACCGGCCTTTAATTCACCCCTCCACTTT. It encodes CAWSVPAFNSPLHF.

A few counts support this clone. This chain joins TRBV7-3 and TRBJ2-7; TRBD1 aligns across 7 bases. Germline CDR1 and CDR2: SGHTA and FQGTGA. Losses at the gene ends were 5 bases for V and 4 bases for J; bases not matched to a gene: 5. The length of the CDR3 is 13 residues. The CDR3 loop reads CASSPWTGYEQYF. In nucleotides, the CDR3 is TGTGCCAGCAGCCCATGGACAGGATACGAGCAGTACTTC.

The chain employs TRBV14 and TRBJ2-4; D possibly corresponds to TRBD1 (5 bases). Germline lookup yields CDR1 SGHDN and CDR2 FVKESK. The CDR3 consists of 18 residues. V was trimmed by 1 base and J by 3 bases, leaving 19 bases between them. The CDR3 sequence is CASSQGTRASPVKNIQYF. The CDR3 coding sequence is TGTGCCAGCAGCCAAGGAACCAGGGCCTCGCCTGTCAAAAACATTCAGTACTTC. The complete variable domain, with remaining parts taken from reference TRBV14 and TRBJ2-4, reads EAGVTQFPSHSVIEKGQTVTLRCDPISGHDNLYWYRRVMGKEIKFLLHFVKESKQDESGMPNNRFLAERTGGTYSTLKVQPAELEDSGVYFCASSQGTRASPVKNIQYFGAGTRLSVL.

CDR3 sequence: CASSSVRRPFF. The CDR3 DNA reads TGTGCCAGCAGCTCAGTGCGGAGGCCGTTCTTC. The gene calls are TRBV11-2 and TRBJ2-1, with D possibly matching TRBD2 (5 bases). The CDR3 is 11 amino acids. Trimming stripped 4 bases from V and 15 bases from J, with 13 bases between. Germline V gene lookup returns CDR1 SGHAT and CDR2 FQNNGV.

The chain recombines TRBV27 with TRBJ1-1; possibly TRBD1 for D (5 bases). The CDR3 has 16 amino acids. Trimming left V 3 bases short and J 1 base short, with 15 bases between. CDR1 is MNHEY, CDR2 SMNVEV, per germline (reference sequence). CDR3 loop: CASSFSHRSPNTEAFF. The CDR3 DNA follows: TGTGCCAGCAGTTTCAGCCACAGGTCGCCGAACACTGAAGCTTTCTTT.

V gene TRBV27 combines with J gene TRBJ2-3; 10 bases map to TRBD2. Germline CDR1 and CDR2: MNHEY and SMNVEV (reference sequence). This CDR3 is built from 15 residues. The ends lost 2 bases at V and 6 bases at J; junction bases unmatched: 5. The DNA of the CDR3 is TGTGCCAGCAGTTTAGAAGCGGGGGGGTGGGATACGCAGTATTTT. Its protein product is CASSLEAGGWDTQYF.

The V and J genes are TRBV28 and TRBJ2-7; TRBD1 aligns across 9 bases. The CDR3 sequence is 14 residues long. From germline, CDR1 is MDHEN and CDR2 SYDVKM. Trimming took 6 bases from V and 3 from J; bases not matched to a gene: 6. The CDR3 DNA follows: TGTGCCAGCAGATCCGGGACAGGGTACTACGAGCAGTACTTC. The encoded protein is CASRSGTGYYEQYF.

The chain links TRBV11-2 to TRBJ1-1, with D uncertain. With 5 bases removed from V and 3 bases from J, the gap between germline ends came to 7 bases. CDR1 and CDR2 from the germline V gene are SGHAT and FQNNGV. This CDR3 is built from 12 residues. CDR3 loop: CASSPQYTEAFF. As DNA, the CDR3 is TGTGCCAGCAGCCCCCAGTACACTGAAGCTTTCTTT.

The rearrangement links TRBV27 to TRBJ2-3, with D possibly being TRBD2 (6 bases). The CDR3 runs to 15 residues. CDR1 is MNHEY, CDR2 SMNVEV, per germline (reference sequence). The V end was cut by 4 bases, the J end by 4 bases, with 15 bases between. DNA for the CDR3: TGTGCCAGCAGTTCCGTAGGAGGGAATGCAGATACGCAGTATTTT. It translates to CASSSVGGNADTQYF.

The chain employs TRBV15 and TRBJ1-5; TRBD1 might be the D (6 bases). V gave up 3 bases and J gave up 6 bases, with 12 bases separating them. Germline CDR1 is LNHNV and CDR2 is YYDKDF (reference sequence). The length of the CDR3 is 14 residues. CDR3 nucleotides: TGTGCCACCAGCAGGGACAGTCAAACTCAGCCCCAGCATTTT. It encodes CATSRDSQTQPQHF.

The V and J genes are TRBV2 and TRBJ2-5, with TRBD2 as a possible D gene (6 bases). The germline V gene has CDR1 SNHLY and CDR2 FYNNEI. The ends were cut back, 4 bases at V and 5 bases at J, with 17 bases in the middle. The CDR3 is 15 residues long. This CDR3 reads CASSAYQRSGETQYF. In DNA, the CDR3 is TGTGCCAGCAGTGCGTATCAGCGGAGCGGGGAGACCCAGTACTTC.

This clone was detected only a few times. The V gene is TRBV2, the J gene TRBJ2-2, with D tentatively TRBD1 (6 bases). CDR1 is SNHLY and CDR2 is FYNNEI in the germline V gene. This CDR3 has 16 amino acids. Trimming took off 7 bases at V and 2 bases at J, with 17 bases between the two ends. DNA for the CDR3: TGTGCCAGCACGAGGGAAGGACAGACCAACACCGGGGAGCTGTTTTTT. It encodes CASTREGQTNTGELFF.

The chain joins TRBV6-1 to TRBJ2-3; TRBD2 matches 7 bases. The CDR3 loop spans 17 amino acids. V lost 2 bases to trimming and J lost 0 bases; unmatched junction nucleotides: 8. Looked up from germline, CDR1 is MNHNS and CDR2 is SASEGT. CDR3 sequence: CASSERFLAASTDTQYF. The CDR3, as DNA: TGTGCCAGCAGTGAAAGGTTTCTAGCGGCTAGCACAGATACGCAGTATTTT.

This clone came up a few times. This chain links TRBV27 with TRBJ1-5; D unresolved. V dropped 6 bases and J dropped 4 bases, with 10 bases sitting between them. The CDR3 is 13 residues long. Per the germline V gene, CDR1 is MNHEY and CDR2 is SMNVEV (reference sequence). This chain's CDR3 is CASRRTENQPQHF. CDR3 nucleotide sequence: TGTGCCAGCAGGAGGACTGAAAATCAGCCCCAGCATTTT.